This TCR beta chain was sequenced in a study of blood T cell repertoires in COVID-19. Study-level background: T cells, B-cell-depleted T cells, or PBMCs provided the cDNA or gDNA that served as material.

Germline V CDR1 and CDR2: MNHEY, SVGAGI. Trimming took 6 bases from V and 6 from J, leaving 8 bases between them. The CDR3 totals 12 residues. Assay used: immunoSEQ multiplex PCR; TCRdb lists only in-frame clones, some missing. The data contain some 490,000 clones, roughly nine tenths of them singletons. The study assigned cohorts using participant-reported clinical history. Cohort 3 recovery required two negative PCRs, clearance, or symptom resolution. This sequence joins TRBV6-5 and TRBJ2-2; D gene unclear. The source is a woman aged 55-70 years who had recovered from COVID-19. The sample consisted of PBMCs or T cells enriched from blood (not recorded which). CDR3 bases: TGTGCCAGCAGCCTCGGGTCCGGGGAGCTGTTTTTT. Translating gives CASSLGSGELFF.